The 20 T cell receptor beta chains reported below all come from one sample, sequenced in a study of PD-L1 blockade in urothelial cancer. Clones were sequenced by immunoSEQ multiplex PCR, and TCRdb holds only the in-frame ones, with some missing. Of 60,000 to 70,000 clones in the sample, 65% to 90% are singletons; the top ten hold 2.5% to 4%. Time point defined: pretreatment peripheral blood. Sequences were derived from PBMCs, sampled around atezolizumab (anti-PD-L1) treatment. The receptors were sampled from a man between 70 and 80 years old with urothelial cancer.

This rearrangement joins TRBV10-3 to TRBJ2-1; 11 positions match TRBD2. Germline trimming cut 6 bases from V and 6 bases from J; bases unmatched to any gene: 7. The germline gives CDR1 ENHRY, CDR2 SYGVKD. This CDR3 is 15 amino acids long. CDR3 protein: CAISLTSGSGNEQFF. DNA for the CDR3: TGTGCCATCAGCCTCACTAGCGGGAGTGGCAATGAGCAGTTCTTC.

This chain uses TRBV7-3 with TRBJ1-1, with D maybe TRBD1 (6 bases). Per germline, CDR1 SGHTA and CDR2 FQGTGA. The CDR3 runs to 14 residues. V shed 2 bases and J shed 11 bases, with 18 bases lying between them. CDR3 sequence (DNA): TGTGCCAGCAGCTTATTAGGGGGGGACGTGGGGGCTTTCTTT. It codes for CASSLLGGDVGAFF.

The rearrangement joins TRBV2 to TRBJ2-1; 9 nucleotides align to TRBD1. This CDR3 is built from 15 residues. Looked up from germline, CDR1 is SNHLY and CDR2 is FYNNEI. The V gene end was trimmed by 4 bases and the J gene end by 9 bases; junction bases not matched to a gene: 10. Here the CDR3 reads CASSVTGGALGEQFF. In DNA, the CDR3 is TGTGCCAGCAGTGTGACAGGGGGGGCTCTCGGTGAGCAGTTCTTC. The complete variable domain, with remaining parts taken from reference TRBV2 and TRBJ2-1, reads EPEVTQTPSHQVTQMGQEVILRCVPISNHLYFYWYRQILGQKVEFLVSFYNNEISEKSEIFDDQFSVERPDGSNFTLKIRSTKLEDSAMYFCASSVTGGALGEQFFGPGTRLTVL.

The chain joins TRBV5-1 to TRBJ1-4; D remains ambiguous. There are 18 residues in the CDR3. The germline CDR1 and CDR2 sequences are SGHRS and YFSETQ. V lost 0 bases and J 4 bases, leaving 19 bases between the germline ends. This CDR3 is CASSLVGSGIRLNEKLFF. For the CDR3, the DNA is TGCGCCAGCAGCTTGGTGGGGAGTGGAATAAGACTTAATGAAAAACTGTTTTTT.

The chain uses TRBV28 and TRBJ1-2, with D maybe TRBD1 (6 bases). In germline, CDR1 is MDHEN, CDR2 SYDVKM. The CDR3 runs to 13 residues. Trimming took off 2 bases at V and 6 bases at J, with 10 bases between the two ends. As DNA, the CDR3 is TGTGCCAGCAGTTTAAACAGGGCAAATGGCTACACCTTC. Its translation is CASSLNRANGYTF.

The J gene is TRBJ2-5, the V gene TRBV29-1, with D unclear. The CDR3 is made up of 13 amino acids. V lost 0 bases, J lost 4 bases, and 9 bases lay in between. Germline CDR1 is SQVTM and CDR2 is ANQGSEA. The chain's CDR3 is CSVEDHSRETQYF. The DNA for the CDR3 is TGCAGCGTTGAAGATCATAGTCGAGAGACCCAGTACTTC.

The chain employs TRBV30 and TRBJ1-1, with no clear D. The germline V and J ends were trimmed by 3 bases and 0 bases, with 8 bases remaining between them. CDR3 length equals 13 residues. Germline V lookup: CDR1 GTSNPN, CDR2 SVGIG (reference sequence). CDR3 in amino acids: CAWRGGLNTEAFF. CDR3 bases: TGTGCCTGGAGAGGAGGGCTGAACACTGAAGCTTTCTTT.

Turning to this clone: This specimen includes other DNA sequences encoding the same CDR3. V usage is TRBV6-1 and J usage is TRBJ2-7, with TRBD1 matching 9 bases. With 7 bases clipped from V and 4 bases from J, the junction kept 5 bases outside the gene matches. The CDR3 consists of 13 residues. Germline assignment: CDR1 MNHNS and CDR2 SASEGT. Here the CDR3 DNA reads TGTGCCAGCACTGGGACAGGGCTGTACGAGCAGTACTTC. Amino acid sequence: CASTGTGLYEQYF.

V and J are TRBV6-1 and TRBJ1-1; tentative D call: TRBD1 (5 bases). Germline assignment: CDR1 MNHNS and CDR2 SASEGT. V lost 11 bases and J lost 0, with 16 bases in between. The CDR3 is made up of 14 amino acids. The CDR3 loop reads CASQARGMNTEAFF. Here the CDR3 DNA reads TGTGCCTCTCAAGCGCGGGGGATGAACACTGAAGCTTTCTTT.

The J gene is TRBJ2-1, the V gene TRBV27; weak D call: TRBD1 (5 bases). V gave up 6 bases and J gave up 4 bases, with 16 bases separating them. The CDR3 totals 15 residues. Germline V CDR1 and CDR2: MNHEY, SMNVEV (reference sequence). The CDR3 DNA is TGTGCCAGCAGGCCCTCGGGTGGACATTACAATGAGCAGTTCTTC. Protein: CASRPSGGHYNEQFF.

The CDR3 DNA reads TGTGCCAGTCTAGCCGGGGGTAGAGGCTACACCTTC. This sequence encodes CASLAGGRGYTF. The rearrangement joins TRBV19 to TRBJ1-2; D may be TRBD1 (5 bases). Per germline, CDR1 LNHDA and CDR2 SQIVND (reference sequence). The CDR3 length is 12 residues. The ends were cut back, 8 bases at V and 8 bases at J, with 15 bases in the middle.

V is TRBV7-2 and J is TRBJ2-1, with TRBD1 identical over 9 bases. Germline CDR1 is SGHTA and CDR2 is FQGNSA. This CDR3 has 14 residues. Trimming cost V 5 bases and J 4 bases; bases outside gene matches: 3. CDR3: CASSRDRVYNEQFF. DNA for the CDR3: TGTGCCAGCAGCCGGGACAGGGTATACAATGAGCAGTTCTTC. The full variable domain, rest sourced from reference TRBV7-2 and TRBJ2-1, is GAGVSQSPSNKVTEKGKDVELRCDPISGHTALYWYRQSLGQGLEFLIYFQGNSAPDKSGLPSDRFSAERTGGSVSTLTIQRTQQEDSAVYLCASSRDRVYNEQFFGPGTRLTVL.

The V and J genes are TRBV29-1 and TRBJ2-3; 14 bases are shared with TRBD2. The V and J ends lost 0 bases and 6 bases, in that order; junction bases with no gene match: 5. The CDR3 has 16 amino acids. Germline CDR1 and CDR2: SQVTM and ANQGSEA. In nucleotides, the CDR3 is TGCAGCGTTGAAGATCGTCGACTAGCGGGAGGGGATACGCAGTATTTT. Residues: CSVEDRRLAGGDTQYF.

Concerning this clone: One end of the junction does not line up with germline, which may come from a read error. This chain joins TRBV7-7 and TRBJ2-7, with D possibly TRBD1 on 6 matching bases. Germline assignment: CDR1 SSHAT and CDR2 FNYEAQ (reference sequence). The CDR3 spans 16 residues. DNA for the CDR3: TGTGCTAGCAGCTTACGTGGGGGCGGGTACTCCTACGAGCAGTACTTC. Amino acids: CASSLRGGGYSYEQYF.

CDR3 coding DNA: TGTGCCAGTAGTTATGAACAGGGGGTTTTAATTAATGAGCAGTTCTTC. This translates into CASSYEQGVLINEQFF. The chain is built from TRBV19 and TRBJ2-1; 8 bases agree with TRBD1. Looked up from germline, CDR1 is LNHDA and CDR2 is SQIVND (reference sequence). V trimming: 5 bases; J trimming: 7 bases; junction bases outside the gene matches: 13. This CDR3 spans 16 amino acids.

This chain joins TRBV2 and TRBJ1-4; D is ambiguous. V dropped 6 bases and J dropped 4 bases, with 15 bases sitting between them. Looked up from germline, CDR1 is SNHLY and CDR2 is FYNNEI. This CDR3 has 15 residues. The CDR3 DNA sequence: TGTGCCAGCAGCGGTTCGAGGGCTCATAATGAAAAACTGTTTTTT. It specifies CASSGSRAHNEKLFF.

The V call is TRBV2, the J call TRBJ2-7, with TRBD2 as a possible D gene (5 bases). Trimming left V 1 base short and J 3 bases short, with 7 bases between. Germline values: CDR1 SNHLY, CDR2 FYNNEI. CDR3 size: 13 residues. The CDR3 DNA is TGTGCCAGCAGTGAAGGGACTCTCTACGAGCAGTACTTC. Protein product: CASSEGTLYEQYF.

The chain links TRBV10-2 to TRBJ2-4; the D is unclear. V lost 5 bases, J lost 0 bases, and 11 bases lay in between. Per the germline V gene, CDR1 is WSHSY and CDR2 is SAAADI. The CDR3 spans 15 residues. The CDR3 sequence: CASSRRALAKNIQYF. As DNA, the CDR3 is TGCGCCAGCAGTCGAAGAGCCCTAGCCAAAAACATTCAGTACTTC.

This rearrangement joins TRBV7-3 to TRBJ2-7; TRBD2 matches 8 bases. The V segment lost 3 bases and the J segment 6 bases; nucleotides outside the gene matches: 10. The CDR3 contains 15 residues. Germline values: CDR1 SGHTA, CDR2 FQGTGA. CDR3 sequence reads: CASSLAAGEISEQYF. The DNA for the CDR3 is TGTGCCAGCAGCTTGGCAGCGGGAGAAATTAGCGAGCAGTACTTC.

This clone was observed a handful of times. The chain is built from TRBV6-4 and TRBJ2-1; TRBD2 agrees at 13 bases. J lost 6 bases, V lost 2 bases, and 4 bases had no gene match. This CDR3 is built from 16 residues. CDR1 and CDR2 from the germline V gene are MRHNA and SNTAGT. The CDR3 sequence is CASSDELAGGINEQFF. CDR3 nucleotides: TGTGCCAGCAGTGACGAACTAGCGGGAGGGATCAATGAGCAGTTCTTC.